Here is one T cell receptor (beta chain) with its context. This clone's antigen is unknown. Base qualities were left out, and no much larger clone turns up one base away. Preparation of the library involved 5' RACE. TCRdb lists the instrument as Illumina HiSeq 2500. A second PCR of roughly 7 to 12 cycles was run with a J-beta primer mix and a sample-barcoded 5' primer. A template-switch 5' adaptor carrying 12 random nucleotides introduced a unique molecular identifier onto each TCR beta cDNA molecule. Each sample yielded at least 2.5 million CDR3-containing paired-end reads. The Mint cDNA synthesis kit, primed by a TRBC-specific oligonucleotide, was used to synthesize first-strand cDNA from all RNA. Following uracil-DNA glycosylase treatment, all cDNA underwent a first 18-cycle PCR with the universal primers M1SS and BC2_uni_R. Per the source publication's procedure: For normalization, 1 million high-quality reads, each with a distinct molecular identifier, were randomly selected from each sample. Reads sharing molecular identifiers were discarded rather than binned into consensus sequences. MiTCR, with a Q25 quality threshold and the strictest error-elimination algorithm, was used for CDR3 identification, clonotype clustering and error correction. Lower-bound total TCR beta diversity was estimated with a nonparametric unseen species model using Euler transformation. The public reads were reprocessed in TCRdb via fastp at Q25 and MiXCR, keeping in-frame beta chains. Duplicate CDR3 protein sequences are folded into a single record with the most common DNA and genes. The V and J calls and clone size come from TCRdb's table, not from the authors' own analysis. The sample data list over 1,200,000 distinct CDR3 sequences, and approximately 63% of these were observed just once. The ten largest account for 6.5% to 8.5% of the sample.

These data belong to a study of blood T cells in healthy people across ages (dated by TCRdb to the mid-2010s). For the wider study: In model experiments, template switching captured roughly one uniquely barcoded TCR beta cDNA molecule for every two T cells. The study measured age-related changes in TCR beta repertoire diversity using deep sequencing normalized with unique cDNA molecular identifiers. The donors were split into four age groups: young (average 16 years), middle-aged (39), aged (about 56) and long-lived (roughly 88). To avoid experimental bias, donors of different ages were spread randomly across the sequencing lanes. The study analyzed two additional independent replicas of 1 million unique cDNA reads from the same blood draw for two donors, one aged 18 to 29 and one aged 80 or older.

Per the germline V gene (reference sequence), DFQATT is the CDR1 and SNEGSKA is the CDR2. The CDR3 runs 12 residues from the cysteine to the phenylalanine. The DNA shown is the 36-base CDR3, in frame from base 1. V has 6 bases trimmed and J has 7 bases trimmed; junction bases matching no gene number 5. The roughly 39 donors, aged about 6 to 100 years, were systemically healthy Caucasian individuals from Russia. Each donor gave 8 to 10 milliliters of peripheral blood, drawn into EDTA-treated Vacutainer tubes. Ficoll-Paque density-gradient centrifugation was used to isolate PBMCs, with at least 7 million obtained per sample. Trizol reagent was used to extract total RNA from PBMCs, with at least 5 micrograms per sample. The percentages of naive CD45RAhigh/CD27high T cells were determined by flow cytometry on a PBMC aliquot from every donor. Study-wide conclusions, independent of this receptor: Estimates of total diversity based on one million sequenced T cells were considered lower bounds and underestimates. The percentage of naive T cells measured by flow cytometry correlated strongly with observed TCR beta diversity. Compared with the aged group, more naive CD4+ T cells, fewer expanded clones and increased TCR diversity were shown by the long-lived group, suggesting age selection. The CMV infection status of donors was not known, potentially confounding age-related changes in expanded clonotypes. Because profiling used bulk unsorted PBMCs, naive and antigen-experienced compartments could not be compared conclusively. As age increased, observed TCR beta diversity per million T cells dropped in a roughly linear way, and a significant reduction was already evident by age around 41.

Recombination joined TRBV20-1 with TRBJ2-1; 8 central nucleotides agree with TRBD1. The material sequenced was blood. The sequence derives from a young man in good health. The CDR3 has the sequence CSAGTGANEQFF. In nucleotides, the sequence is TGCAGTGCAGGGACAGGCGCAAATGAGCAGTTCTTC.